This TCR beta chain was captured in a study of blood T cells in healthy people across ages. Study-wide results and caveats: A strong correlation was found between TCR beta diversity and the percentage of naive T cells.

Roughly 9 milliliters of peripheral blood were drawn from each donor. As for this clonotype: What it recognizes is unknown.

Primers used in a second PCR of roughly 6 to 11 cycles were a sample-barcoded 5' primer and a J-beta primer mix. Tags on each cDNA molecule came from a template-switch adaptor with 12 random nucleotides. TCRdb analysed the 5' RACE reads with MiXCR anew, one entry per CDR3 protein. The table has 1.5 million to 2 million distinct CDR3 sequences, around half seen once. Sequencing was carried out using blood. This sequence was found in a middle-aged woman in good health.

CDR3 protein: CASSSAGEQFF. The CDR3 DNA reads as TGTGCCAGCAGTTCGGCGGGTGAGCAGTTCTTC. The V and J genes are TRBV12-3 or TRBV12-4 and TRBJ2-1, with D possibly matching TRBD2 (5 bases). The V and J ends lost 4 bases and 9 bases respectively, with 7 bases between them. The length of the CDR3 is 11 residues.